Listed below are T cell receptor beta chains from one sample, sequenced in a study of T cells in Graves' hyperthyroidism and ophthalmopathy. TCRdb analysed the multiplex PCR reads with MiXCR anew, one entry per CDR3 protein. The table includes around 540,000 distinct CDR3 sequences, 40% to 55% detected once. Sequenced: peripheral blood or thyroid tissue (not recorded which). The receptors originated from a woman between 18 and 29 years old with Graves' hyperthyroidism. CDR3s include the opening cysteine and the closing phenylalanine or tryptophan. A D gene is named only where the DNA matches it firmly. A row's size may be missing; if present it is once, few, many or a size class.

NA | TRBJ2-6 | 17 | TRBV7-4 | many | TGTGCCAGCAGCTTAGCGGGAGCCGGCTCTGGGGCCAACGTCCTGACTTTC | CASSLAGAGSGANVLTF
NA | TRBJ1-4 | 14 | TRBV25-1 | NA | TGTGCCAGTAAGAAAACTGCAACTAATGAAAAACTGTTTTTT | CASKKTATNEKLFF
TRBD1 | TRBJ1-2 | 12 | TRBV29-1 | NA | TGCAGGTGGACAGGGGCTTACTATGGCTACACCTTC | CRWTGAYYGYTF
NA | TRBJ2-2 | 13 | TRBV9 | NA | TGTGCCAGCAGCCTAGCAGCCACCGGGGAGCTGTTTTTT | CASSLAATGELFF
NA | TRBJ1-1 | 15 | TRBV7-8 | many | TGTGCCAGCAGCTTAGGACGGGGACGGAACACTGAAGCTTTCTTT | CASSLGRGRNTEAFF
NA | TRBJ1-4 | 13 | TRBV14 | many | TGTGCCAGCAGCCCTTGGACGGAGGAAAAACTGTTTTTT | CASSPWTEEKLFF
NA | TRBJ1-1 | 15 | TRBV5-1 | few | TGCGCCAGCAGCTTGGGGACATGGCGGCTCACTGAAGCTTTCTTT | CASSLGTWRLTEAFF
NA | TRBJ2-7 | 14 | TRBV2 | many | TGTGCCAGCAGGGTGGGGACATCCTGGGGAGAGCAGTACTTC | CASRVGTSWGEQYF
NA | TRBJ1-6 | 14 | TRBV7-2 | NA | TGTGCCAGCAGCAGCGCCGGCCTTGAGGGACCCCTCCACTTT | CASSSAGLEGPLHF
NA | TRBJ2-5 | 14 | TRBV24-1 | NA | TGTGCCACCAGTGATTTTCAGGGGAGGGGGACCCAGTACTTC | CATSDFQGRGTQYF
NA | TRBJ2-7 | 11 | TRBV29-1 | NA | TGCAGCGTCCGCGACACCTACGAGCAGTACTTC | CSVRDTYEQYF
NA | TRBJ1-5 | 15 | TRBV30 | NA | TGTGCCTGGAGTGGACTGGGCTTAAGCAATCAGCCCCAGCATTTT | CAWSGLGLSNQPQHF
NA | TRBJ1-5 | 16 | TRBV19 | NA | TGTGCCAGTAGCTGGGTTGAAGGACATATCAATCAGCCCCAGCATTTT | CASSWVEGHINQPQHF
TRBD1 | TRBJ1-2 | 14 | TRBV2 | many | TGTGCCAGCAGTCCCCCCGGGACAGGGAGTGGCTACACCTTC | CASSPPGTGSGYTF
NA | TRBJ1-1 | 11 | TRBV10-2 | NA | TGCGCCAGCAGTGAGGGGGTAGATACGACTTTT | CASSEGVDTTF
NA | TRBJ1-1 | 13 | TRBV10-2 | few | TGCGCCAGCAGCTGGCCCTTTGATTCTGAAGCTTTCTTT | CASSWPFDSEAFF
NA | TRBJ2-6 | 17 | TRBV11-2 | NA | TGTGCCAGCAGCCGTCCGACACATCTCTTAGGGGCCAACGTCCTGACTTTC | CASSRPTHLLGANVLTF
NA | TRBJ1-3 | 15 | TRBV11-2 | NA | TGTGCCAGCAGCCCAGAACAGGGAGGGGGAAACACCATATATTTT | CASSPEQGGGNTIYF
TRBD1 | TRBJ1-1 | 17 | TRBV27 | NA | TGTGCCAGCAGTTTTCGCGAGACAGGGGTTACGGACACTGAGGCTTTCTTT | CASSFRETGVTDTEAFF
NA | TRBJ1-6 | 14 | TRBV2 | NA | TGTGCCAGCAGTGAACTTGCAGCGTATTCACCCCTCCACTTT | CASSELAAYSPLHF
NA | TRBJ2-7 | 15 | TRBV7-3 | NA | TGCGCCAGCAGCCTTAGAGAGACAGCGAGCAAAGAGCAGTACTTC | CASSLRETASKEQYF
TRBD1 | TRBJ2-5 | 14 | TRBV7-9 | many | TGTGCCAGCAGCTTAAGTACAGGGGAAGAGACCCAGTACTTC | CASSLSTGEETQYF
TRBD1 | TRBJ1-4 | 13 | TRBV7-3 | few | TGTGCCAGCAGCGTAGGGACAGATGAAAAACTGTTTTTT | CASSVGTDEKLFF
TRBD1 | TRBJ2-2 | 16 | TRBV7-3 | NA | TGTGCCAGCAGCCATCTCGGACAGGGAGAGACCGGGGAGCTGTTTTTT | CASSHLGQGETGELFF
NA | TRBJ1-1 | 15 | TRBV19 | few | TGTGCCAGTAGCGGGGACATCGCTCTGAACACTGAAGCTTTCTTT | CASSGDIALNTEAFF
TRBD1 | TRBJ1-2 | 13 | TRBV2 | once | TGTGCCAGCGTGGGGGGGACAGGGTATGGCTACACCTTC | CASVGGTGYGYTF
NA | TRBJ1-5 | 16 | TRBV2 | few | TGTGCCAGTGGGGGGGCAGGAACATATAGCAATCAGCCCCAGCATTTT | CASGGAGTYSNQPQHF
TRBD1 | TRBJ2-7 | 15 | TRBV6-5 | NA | TGTGCCAGCAGTGACGGAGGGACAGGAGTCTACGAGCAGTACTTC | CASSDGGTGVYEQYF
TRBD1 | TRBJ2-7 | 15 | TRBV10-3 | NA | TGTGCCATCAGTGGTCGGGACAGGTCCTCCTACGAGCAGTACTTC | CAISGRDRSSYEQYF
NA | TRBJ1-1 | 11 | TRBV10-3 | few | TGTGCTAGTCAGTCGAACACTGAAGCTTTCTTT | CASQSNTEAFF